This is a list of T cell receptor beta chains from one sample in a study of cytomegalovirus exposure and HLA in healthy donors. Produced via immunoSEQ multiplex PCR; TCRdb's table is partial and in-frame only. Among roughly 150,000 clones listed, 65% to 80% were seen once. The sequenced sample was PBMCs. These receptors originate from a woman in her thirties in good health and CMV-seronegative. Each CDR3 is given with its conserved first and last residue. The order of the fields is CDR3 protein, CDR3 DNA, D gene, V gene, J gene, clone size. A D gene is named only where the DNA matches it firmly. Clone size is stated in some rows and not others, as once, few, many or a class when expanded.

CASRTNRTNYGYTF	TGTGCCAGCAGGACTAACAGAACTAACTATGGCTACACCTTC	-	TRBV7-3	TRBJ1-2	-
CASSEGGPDNSPLHF	TGTGCCAGCAGCGAAGGGGGGCCAGACAATTCACCCCTCCACTTT	-	TRBV2	TRBJ1-6	-
CASSLVPSGGAVEQFF	TGTGCCAGCAGCTTAGTACCTAGCGGGGGGGCGGTTGAGCAGTTCTTC	TRBD2	TRBV7-3	TRBJ2-1	few
CASSEEGTSGSDEQFF	TGTGCCAGCAGTGAGGAGGGGACTAGCGGGAGCGATGAGCAGTTCTTC	TRBD2	TRBV6-4	TRBJ2-1	-
CASSTGTGANTQYF	TGTGCCAGCAGTACCGGGACAGGGGCCAATACGCAGTATTTT	TRBD1	TRBV6-6	TRBJ2-3	once
CASSPGGGRGSPLHF	TGTGCCAGCAGCCCCGGAGGGGGCAGAGGTTCACCCCTCCACTTT	TRBD1	TRBV5-5	TRBJ1-6	-
CASTPANYGYTF	TGCGCCAGCACTCCAGCTAACTATGGCTACACCTTC	-	TRBV10-2	TRBJ1-2	-
CASSGQGFNYGYTF	TGTGCCAGCAGTGGGCAGGGGTTTAACTATGGCTACACCTTC	-	TRBV2	TRBJ1-2	-
CASSVPGEAYGYTF	TGTGCCAGCAGTGTCCCGGGGGAGGCCTATGGCTACACCTTC	-	TRBV6-1	TRBJ1-2	-
CASSGKTSTDTQYF	TGTGCCAGCAGTGGAAAAACTAGCACAGATACGCAGTATTTT	-	TRBV2	TRBJ2-3	-
CASSFNRVGGYTF	TGTGCCAGCAGCTTTAACAGGGTAGGTGGCTACACCTTC	-	TRBV7-3	TRBJ1-2	-
CASSLGTAGGYEQYF	TGCGCCAGCAGCTTGGGCACGGCGGGAGGTTACGAGCAGTACTTC	TRBD2	TRBV5-1	TRBJ2-7	-
CASSIPGQDYGYTF	TGTGCCAGCAGTATACCGGGACAGGACTATGGCTACACCTTC	TRBD1	TRBV2	TRBJ1-2	-
CASSLKAAGIPYEQYF	TGTGCCAGCAGCTTAAAGGCGGCGGGAATTCCCTACGAGCAGTACTTC	-	TRBV13	TRBJ2-7	-
CASSQSGLYNEQFF	TGCGCCAGCAGTCAATCGGGACTTTACAATGAGCAGTTCTTC	-	TRBV23-1	TRBJ2-1	-
CASSLRLAGGNGEQFF	TGCGCCAGCAGCCTAAGACTAGCGGGAGGGAATGGTGAGCAGTTCTTC	TRBD2	TRBV5-1	TRBJ2-1	-
CASSFEAGVWYEQYF	TGCGCCAGCAGCTTCGAGGCGGGAGTGTGGTACGAGCAGTACTTC	TRBD2	TRBV5-1	TRBJ2-7	-
CASSLQGTKNIQYF	TGTGCCAGCAGTTTACAGGGAACCAAAAACATTCAGTACTTC	-	TRBV28	TRBJ2-4	once
CASSFGGAGANVLTF	TGTGCCAGCAGCTTTGGAGGAGCTGGGGCCAACGTCCTGACTTTC	-	TRBV7-3	TRBJ2-6	-